Listed below are T cell receptor beta chains from one sample, sequenced in a study of blood T cell repertoires in COVID-19. Sequenced by immunoSEQ multiplex PCR; TCRdb stores in-frame clones only, minus some. The sample has about 220,000 clones, over 65% seen once; the top ten hold about 3.4%. Sequences were obtained from PBMCs or T cells enriched from blood (not recorded which). These receptors all stem from a woman aged 55 to 70 who had recovered from COVID-19. CDR3s include the opening cysteine and the closing phenylalanine or tryptophan. D genes are given only for firm matches. Clone size is stated in some rows and not others, as once, few, many or a class when expanded.

d_call: TRBD2
j_call: TRBJ2-6
v_call: TRBV10-2
clone_size: -
cdr3_nt: TGCGCCAGCCAGGTCCAGCGGGAGGGCCTGGGGCAGTGGTCTGGGGCCAACGTCCTGACTTTC
cdr3_aa: CASQVQREGLGQWSGANVLTF

d_call: TRBD1
j_call: TRBJ1-4
v_call: TRBV29-1
clone_size: -
cdr3_nt: TGCAGCGGGACAGGGAATAATGAAAAACTGTTTTTT
cdr3_aa: CSGTGNNEKLFF

d_call: TRBD1
j_call: TRBJ1-5
v_call: TRBV12-5
clone_size: -
cdr3_nt: TGTGCTAGTGGTCGCTCCGGACAGGGACCCCTAAATCAGCCCCAGCATTTT
cdr3_aa: CASGRSGQGPLNQPQHF

d_call: -
j_call: TRBJ2-2
v_call: TRBV9
clone_size: once
cdr3_nt: TGTGCCAGCAGACCCCAGGGATACACCGGGGAGCTGTTTTTT
cdr3_aa: CASRPQGYTGELFF

d_call: -
j_call: TRBJ1-1
v_call: TRBV18
clone_size: -
cdr3_nt: TGTGCCAGCTCACCAGAGGACAGATCGAACACTGAAGCTTTCTTT
cdr3_aa: CASSPEDRSNTEAFF

d_call: TRBD1
j_call: TRBJ1-6
v_call: TRBV5-6
clone_size: -
cdr3_nt: TGTGCCAGCAGAAAAGGACAGGGGAATTCACCCCTCCACTTT
cdr3_aa: CASRKGQGNSPLHF

d_call: TRBD1
j_call: TRBJ1-5
v_call: TRBV19
clone_size: -
cdr3_nt: TGTGCCAGTCAAAGGACAGGCGATAGCAATCAGCCCCAGCATTTT
cdr3_aa: CASQRTGDSNQPQHF

d_call: TRBD1
j_call: TRBJ1-6
v_call: TRBV29-1
clone_size: -
cdr3_nt: TGCAGCGTGGGGGACAGTACTAATTCACCCCTCCACTTT
cdr3_aa: CSVGDSTNSPLHF

d_call: -
j_call: TRBJ1-5
v_call: TRBV27
clone_size: -
cdr3_nt: TGTGCCAGCAGTCACAGTAGCAATCAGCCCCAGCATTTT
cdr3_aa: CASSHSSNQPQHF

d_call: -
j_call: TRBJ2-7
v_call: TRBV18
clone_size: -
cdr3_nt: TGTGCCAGCTCACCACCGACAGGTCAACCCTACGAGCAGTACTTC
cdr3_aa: CASSPPTGQPYEQYF

d_call: TRBD1
j_call: TRBJ1-4
v_call: TRBV19
clone_size: -
cdr3_nt: TGTGCCAGTAGTGTGTACCCGTCCGGGACAGGGAATGAAAAACTGTTTTTT
cdr3_aa: CASSVYPSGTGNEKLFF

d_call: TRBD2
j_call: TRBJ2-3
v_call: TRBV9
clone_size: -
cdr3_nt: TGTGCCAGCAGCTTAGGGGGGACTAGCAGCACAGATACGCAGTATTTT
cdr3_aa: CASSLGGTSSTDTQYF

d_call: -
j_call: TRBJ1-4
v_call: TRBV5-1
clone_size: -
cdr3_nt: TGCGCCAGCGGAAACAACGGACAGAATGAAAAACTGTTTTTT
cdr3_aa: CASGNNGQNEKLFF

d_call: -
j_call: TRBJ1-3
v_call: TRBV10-3
clone_size: once
cdr3_nt: TGTGCCATCAGTGAAACGGAGTTAGAGGCAAACACCATATATTTT
cdr3_aa: CAISETELEANTIYF